Included here is one TCR beta chain sequence, with context. The target antigen is unknown. The source of the sample is a study of shared clonotypes between healthy human individuals. Broader study findings: Estimated richness was generally greater in naive than memory subsets. A limitation of the genetic and exposure-history diversity represented arose from few donors. Clonotypes which were not shared had lower generation probabilities than clonotypes that all four donors shared.

It was into CD45RA+ naive and CD45RA-negative memory subsets that the CD4+ cells were split. The CDR3 has 14 amino acids. V gave up 5 bases and J gave up 5 bases; unmatched junction bases: 9. The germline CDR1 and CDR2 sequences are SGHRS and YFSETQ. Sequencing was performed with immunoSEQ multiplex PCR; in TCRdb, only in-frame clones are kept and a portion is missing. The table records around 2.1 million clones, approximately 94% of them present only once. The rearrangement uses TRBV5-1 and TRBJ2-5; 7 bases are a match to TRBD2. The clonotype was recovered from a man between 18 and 35 years old in good health. The sequenced sample consisted of naive CD4+ T cells sorted from blood. Specified subset: CD45RA+ positively selected. CDR3 DNA: TGCGCCAGCAGTGGCGGGAGAGGTCGGGAGACCCAGTACTTC. The encoded protein is CASSGGRGRETQYF.